The 5 T cell receptor beta chains below come from one sample, sequenced in a study of blood T cell repertoires in COVID-19. Assay used: immunoSEQ multiplex PCR; TCRdb lists only in-frame clones, some missing. Among fewer than 110,000 clones listed, 84% were seen once. The specimen sequenced was peripheral blood. These receptors were taken from a human donor in a cohort sampled during active or convalescent COVID-19.

This sequence joins TRBV24-1 and TRBJ1-2; weak D call: TRBD1 (6 bases). V was trimmed by 4 bases and J by 5 bases, leaving 7 bases between them. Germline CDR1 is KGHDR and CDR2 is SFDVKD. The CDR3 extends over 12 amino acids. CDR3 DNA: TGTGCCACCAGTGACCAGGGGTATGGCTACACCTTC. The encoded protein is CATSDQGYGYTF.

The CDR3 here is CASSSGQGWSYNSPLHF. The CDR3 coding sequence is TGTGCCAGCAGCTCAGGACAGGGTTGGTCCTATAATTCACCCCTCCACTTT. The chain recombines TRBV14 with TRBJ1-6, with TRBD1 matching over 8 bases. CDR1 SGHDN and CDR2 FVKESK come from the germline V gene. The CDR3 runs 17 residues. With 5 bases clipped from V and 1 base from J, the junction kept 7 bases outside the gene matches.

The CDR3, as DNA: TGCGCCACCTGCCCCCGGTGGGGGGGACGTCCTGGAAACACCATATATTTT. It specifies CATCPRWGGRPGNTIYF. This chain links TRBV4-3 with TRBJ1-3, with D perhaps matching TRBD1 (5 bases). The CDR3 totals 17 residues. The germline CDR1 and CDR2 sequences are LGHNA and YSLEER. Trimming left V 10 bases short and J 2 bases short, with 24 bases between.

This clone was counted a few times. The chain is built from TRBV7-7 and TRBJ2-6, with TRBD1 identical over 7 bases. Looked up from germline, CDR1 is SSHAT and CDR2 is FNYEAQ (reference sequence). The CDR3 runs to 18 residues. V was pared by 5 bases and J by 0 bases, with 10 bases of the junction left unmatched. The CDR3 region has the DNA TGTGCCAGCAGCCCGCGACAGGGCCAAAGCTCTGGGGCCAACGTCCTGACTTTC. Translated, it gives CASSPRQGQSSGANVLTF.

The J gene is TRBJ1-2, the V gene TRBV7-3, with TRBD1 as a possible D gene (5 bases). Germline lookup yields CDR1 SGHTA and CDR2 FQGTGA. V lost 4 bases to trimming and J lost 6 bases, with 12 bases between them. The CDR3 spans 13 residues. The CDR3 reads CASSSGGSNGYTF. CDR3 DNA sequence: TGTGCCAGCAGCTCCGGGGGATCCAATGGCTACACCTTC.